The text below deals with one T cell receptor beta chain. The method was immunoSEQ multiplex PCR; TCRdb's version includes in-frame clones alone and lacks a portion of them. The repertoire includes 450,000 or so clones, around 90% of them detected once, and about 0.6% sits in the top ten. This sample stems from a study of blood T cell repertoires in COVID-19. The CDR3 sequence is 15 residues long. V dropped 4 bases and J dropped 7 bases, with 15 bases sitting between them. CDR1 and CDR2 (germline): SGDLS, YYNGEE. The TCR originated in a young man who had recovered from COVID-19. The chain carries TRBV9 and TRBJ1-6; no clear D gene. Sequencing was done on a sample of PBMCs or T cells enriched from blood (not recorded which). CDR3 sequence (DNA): TGTGCCAGCAGCCCTCAACCGGAGATAAATTCACCCCTCCACTTT. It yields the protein CASSPQPEINSPLHF.